The clone carrying this T cell receptor (beta chain) was detected many times. Its matching antigen is unknown. The record originates from a study of post-analysis software for immune sequencing data. In the study overall: Included courses were relapsing-remitting and secondary progressive multiple sclerosis; progressive-relapsing multiple sclerosis was also included. Overall study findings and caveats: About five TRBV segments, including TRBV5-6, TRBV5-1 and TRBV20-1, were more frequent in patients than controls. Multiple sclerosis patients had significantly lower normalized Chao1 diversity than controls. Same-batch samples co-clustered strongly by F measure.

V was cut by 1 base and J by 8 bases, with 11 bases left in between. Looked up from germline, CDR1 is SGHDN and CDR2 is FVKESK. The CDR3 runs 13 residues. Each TCR beta cDNA library carried unique molecular identifiers. Starting from approximately 1 to 10 million T cells, the study yielded approximately 500,000 cDNA molecules. Each CDR3 protein gets one entry after TCRdb re-called the PCR reads with MiXCR. The sample has just over 250,000 distinct CDR3 sequences; 35% to 40% are singletons. This TCR was sampled from a girl between 10 and 17 years old with multiple sclerosis. V is TRBV14 and J is TRBJ1-2; D gene unclear. Input material: blood. The CDR3: CASSQVITWGYTF. The CDR3 DNA reads TGTGCCAGCAGCCAAGTTATAACTTGGGGCTACACCTTC.